This record concerns one TCR beta chain sequence. This specimen comes from a study of T cell changes during pregnancy in multiple sclerosis. The CDR3 consists of 16 residues. Losses at the gene ends were 2 bases for V and 8 bases for J; bases not matched to a gene: 7. Germline lookup yields CDR1 LNHDA and CDR2 SQIVND (reference sequence). Sequenced by immunoSEQ multiplex PCR; TCRdb stores in-frame clones only, minus some. The sample carries under 70,000 clones, roughly 90% recorded once. The material sequenced was peripheral blood, taken in the second trimester of pregnancy. The V call is TRBV19, the J call TRBJ2-1; 12 nucleotides line up with TRBD2. The clonotype comes from a female donor with multiple sclerosis, enrolled in a pregnancy study. The DNA of the CDR3 is TGTGCCAGTAGTATAACGGCTAGCGGGGGGGCCGATGAGCAGTTCTTC. It codes for CASSITASGGADEQFF.